This TCR beta chain came from a study of T cell repertoires in cytomegalovirus infection. Per germline, CDR1 SGHNT and CDR2 YENEEA. Between the trimmed V and J ends, which lost 5 bases and 3 bases, there was a span of 11 bases. The CDR3 consists of 14 residues. TCRdb recomputed calls from the reads with MiXCR, one row per CDR3 protein. The sample contains approximately 250,000 distinct CDR3 sequences, roughly 6.5% of which appear only once. This clonotype appeared a few times. Antigen: not known. Study-level results: The cumulative frequency of public TCR beta families identified carriers of CMV plus the relevant HLA. The ex vivo response was dominated by HLA-C-restricted CMV-specific TCR beta clonotypes.

The receptor's source is a human donor in good health (CMV status not recorded). Some clones in this sample may be carry-over from other donors' samples. The chain has TRBV11-3 and TRBJ2-4; D is uncertain. The sample comprised PBMCs. This chain's CDR3 is CASSPARVKNIQYF. The CDR3 DNA sequence: TGTGCCAGCAGCCCCGCGCGTGTCAAAAACATTCAGTACTTC.